These 11 T cell receptor beta chains came from one sample sequenced in a study of cytomegalovirus exposure and HLA in healthy donors. A multiplex PCR was run with 60 Vbeta primers and 13 Jbeta primers. The data were produced by immunoSEQ multiplex PCR, yet TCRdb's version contains in-frame clones alone and is incomplete. This sample has roughly 180,000 clones, with approximately 80% found just once. Source material: PBMCs. The receptor set was obtained from a girl aged 10 to 17 in good health and CMV-seropositive.

The V call is TRBV7-2, the J call TRBJ2-7, with 11 positions matching TRBD2. This CDR3 has 14 residues. From germline, CDR1 is SGHTA and CDR2 FQGNSA. Unmatched junction bases numbered 4, after V lost 5 bases and J lost 4 bases. CDR3 in DNA: TGTGCCAGCAGCCCGGGGACTAGCGGATACGAGCAGTACTTC. Protein sequence: CASSPGTSGYEQYF.

DNA of the CDR3: TGTGCCAGTAGAGATAGGACACGTGAAGCTTTCTTT. Protein product: CASRDRTREAFF. The chain uses TRBV19 and TRBJ1-1, with D possibly being TRBD1 (5 bases). CDR1 and CDR2 (germline): LNHDA, SQIVND (reference sequence). This CDR3 contains 12 residues. V shed 6 bases and J shed 7 bases, with 12 bases lying between them.

The rearrangement links TRBV7-8 to TRBJ1-4; tentatively, D is TRBD1 (5 bases). Germline values: CDR1 SGHVS, CDR2 FQNEAQ. The CDR3 is made up of 14 amino acids. V was shortened by 1 base and J by 8 bases, with 11 bases between the two germline ends. The CDR3 region is CASSLGTQGEKLFF. The CDR3 DNA reads TGTGCCAGCAGCTTAGGGACCCAGGGAGAAAAACTGTTTTTT.

This clone was seen more than once but under ten times. The rearrangement links TRBV6-1 to TRBJ1-1; TRBD1 matches at 8 bases. Per the germline V gene, CDR1 is MNHNS and CDR2 is SASEGT. The CDR3 has 15 residues. V shed 3 bases and J 0 bases; nucleotides not matched to a gene: 3. CDR3 loop: CASSETDRVNTEAFF. CDR3 nucleotides: TGTGCCAGCAGTGAGACGGACAGGGTGAACACTGAAGCTTTCTTT.

The CDR3 region is CASSHSVVGGQGTNEKLFF. Written as DNA, the CDR3 is TGCGCCAGCAGCCATTCCGTAGTAGGAGGACAGGGTACCAATGAAAAACTGTTTTTT. The chain joins TRBV4-3 to TRBJ1-4, with TRBD1 identical over 8 bases. The junction had 17 bases not matched to a gene; V was cut back by 3 bases and J by 5 bases. This CDR3 contains 19 residues. Per the germline V gene, CDR1 is LGHNA and CDR2 is YSLEER.

This chain uses TRBV9 with TRBJ2-7, with D possibly matching TRBD2 (6 bases). V was shortened by 4 bases and J by 0 bases, with 14 bases between the two germline ends. The CDR3 extends over 15 amino acids. Germline V gene data show CDR1 as SGDLS and CDR2 as YYNGEE. In DNA, the CDR3 is TGTGCCAGCAGCCGAGCGGGTACCCTCTCCTACGAGCAGTACTTC. Translation: CASSRAGTLSYEQYF.

The V gene is TRBV28, the J gene TRBJ1-1, with D possibly matching TRBD1 (6 bases). Trimming removed 6 bases at V and 0 bases at J, with 11 bases between. Germline V gene lookup returns CDR1 MDHEN and CDR2 SYDVKM. The CDR3 consists of 14 residues. The CDR3 here is CASSRTALNTEAFF. As DNA, the CDR3 is TGTGCCAGCAGCCGGACAGCGTTGAACACTGAAGCTTTCTTT.

This chain uses TRBV2 with TRBJ2-7; D perhaps matches TRBD2 (6 bases). The germline V gene has CDR1 SNHLY and CDR2 FYNNEI. This CDR3 has 14 amino acids. Trimming cost V 10 bases and J 0 bases, with 16 bases left between them. The DNA for the CDR3 is TGTGCCATCCGTGGGCTAGCGTACTCCTACGAGCAGTACTTC. Protein product: CAIRGLAYSYEQYF.

This clone was seen a single time. The chain employs TRBV11-1 and TRBJ2-3; D possibly corresponds to TRBD1 (6 bases). CDR1 and CDR2 from the germline V gene are SGHAT and FQDESV (reference sequence). The germline V and J ends were trimmed by 0 bases and 1 base, with 11 bases remaining between them. The CDR3 covers 16 residues. CDR3 protein: CASSLALQGGTDTQYF. The CDR3 DNA reads as TGTGCCAGCAGCTTAGCGTTACAGGGAGGCACAGATACGCAGTATTTT.

The CDR3 nucleotides are TGCGCCAGCAGCTTGTTTCAGGTCAGCACAGATACGCAGTATTTT. This sequence encodes CASSLFQVSTDTQYF. The chain combines TRBV5-1 with TRBJ2-3; D gene uncertain. The CDR3 totals 15 residues. CDR1 is SGHRS and CDR2 is YFSETQ in the germline V gene. V lost 1 base and J 0 bases, leaving 9 bases between the germline ends.

The chain joins TRBV19 to TRBJ1-1; no definite D call. The CDR3 has 11 amino acids. The ends were cut back, 7 bases at V and 1 base at J, with 4 bases in the middle. CDR1 and CDR2 (germline): LNHDA, SQIVND (reference sequence). CDR3 in amino acids: CASTRNTEAFF. Written as DNA, the CDR3 is TGTGCCAGTACGAGGAACACTGAAGCTTTCTTT.